Listed here are 3 T cell receptor beta chains from one sample, sequenced in a study of blood T cell repertoires in COVID-19 (TCRdb year 2020). The receptor library was made with the immunoSEQ multiplex PCR assay. In TCRdb, the immuneACCESS table is reduced to in-frame sequences with V and J assigned. These tables do not hold every clone; where another copy was compared, an unresolved V gene accounts for under half, and the others remain unexplained. Across this sample there are about 170,000 clones, with 83% seen only once. Of the sample, around 4.8% falls within the top ten clones. Sequenced sample: PBMCs or T cells enriched from blood (not recorded which). All receptors derive from a woman in her forties or fifties who had recovered from COVID-19.

V usage is TRBV28 and J usage is TRBJ1-6; D perhaps matches TRBD1 (6 bases). The V gene lost 5 bases and the J gene lost 7 bases, with 15 bases spanning the gap. The CDR3 is made up of 15 amino acids. Germline-derived CDR1 and CDR2 are MDHEN and SYDVKM. The CDR3 reads CASSHREGWNSPLHF. CDR3 nucleotide sequence: TGTGCCAGCAGTCACAGGGAGGGTTGGAATTCACCCCTCCACTTT.

The genes are TRBV9 and TRBJ2-3; D call uncertain. The length of the CDR3 is 15 residues. In germline, CDR1 is SGDLS, CDR2 YYNGEE. V was clipped by 0 bases and J by 0 bases, with 8 bases between them. CDR3 amino acids: CASSVGAYSTDTQYF. CDR3 DNA sequence: TGTGCCAGCAGCGTAGGGGCCTATAGCACAGATACGCAGTATTTT.

The DNA of the CDR3 is TGCGCCAGCAGCTTCCAGGGAGGAGAAGAAGAGACCCAGTACTTC. This encodes CASSFQGGEEETQYF. The rearrangement joins TRBV5-1 to TRBJ2-5, with a weak D call TRBD2 (6 bases). CDR1 and CDR2 (germline): SGHRS, YFSETQ. The length of the CDR3 is 15 residues. Deletions cut 2 bases from V and 3 bases from J, with 14 bases between. Drawing the rest from reference TRBV5-1 and TRBJ2-5, the complete variable domain is KAGVTQTPRYLIKTRGQQVTLSCSPISGHRSVSWYQQTPGQGLQFLFEYFSETQRNKGNFPGRFSGRQFSNSRSEMNVSTLELGDSALYLCASSFQGGEEETQYFGPGTRLLVL.